This T cell receptor (beta chain) was obtained from a study of PD-L1 blockade in urothelial cancer. Study background: Most patients, about nine tenths of the roughly 30, were males with bladder-origin cancer.

Time point meaning: pretreatment peripheral blood. This CDR3 has 13 amino acids. CDR1 is MGHRA, CDR2 YSYEKL, per germline. Trimming removed 4 bases from V and 7 bases from J, with 8 bases in between. The repertoire was sequenced with immunoSEQ multiplex PCR; TCRdb's copy has only in-frame clones and lacks some. The repertoire holds about 87,000 clones, roughly 84% seen once, with over 2% in the top ten. This sequence joins TRBV4-1 and TRBJ2-6, with D possibly being TRBD2 (5 bases). The sample consisted of PBMCs, taken around atezolizumab (anti-PD-L1) treatment. The source of this sequence is a man aged 55 to 70 with urothelial cancer. This CDR3 reads CASSRTPANVLTF. In DNA form, the CDR3 reads TGCGCCAGCAGCCGGACTCCAGCCAACGTCCTGACTTTC.